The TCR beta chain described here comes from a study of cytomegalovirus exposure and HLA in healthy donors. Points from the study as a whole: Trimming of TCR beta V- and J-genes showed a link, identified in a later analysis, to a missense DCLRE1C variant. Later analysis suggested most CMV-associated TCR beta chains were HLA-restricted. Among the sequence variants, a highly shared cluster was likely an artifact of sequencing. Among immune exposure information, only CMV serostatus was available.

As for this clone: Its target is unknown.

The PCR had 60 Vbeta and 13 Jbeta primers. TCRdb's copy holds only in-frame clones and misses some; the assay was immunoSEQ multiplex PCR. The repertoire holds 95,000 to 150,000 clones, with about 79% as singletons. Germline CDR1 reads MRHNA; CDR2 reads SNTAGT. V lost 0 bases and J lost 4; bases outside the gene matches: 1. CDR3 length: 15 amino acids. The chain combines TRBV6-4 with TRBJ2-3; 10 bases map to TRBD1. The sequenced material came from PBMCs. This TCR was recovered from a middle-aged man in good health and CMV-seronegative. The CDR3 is CASSDSGTGADTQYF. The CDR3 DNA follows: TGTGCCAGCAGTGACTCGGGGACAGGGGCAGATACGCAGTATTTT.